This paragraph covers one T cell receptor (beta chain) sequence. Its recognized antigen is unknown. No qualities accompany the bases; no much larger clone lies one base away. This specimen belongs to a study of T cells in placental villitis. Context from the whole study: Placental TCR-beta repertoires were compared across villitis of unknown etiology, gestational-age-matched unaffected controls, and infectious villitis in order to test an allograft-versus-infection hypothesis.

Using the immunoSEQ v4 bias-controlled multiplex PCR assay, run blinded to group allocation, TCR-beta CDR3 regions were amplified from genomic DNA. To estimate nucleated cell and T cell quantities per sample, reference gene primers were included together with the TCR-beta primers. Sequencing of the libraries was performed on an Illumina MiSeq with a 100-cycle paired-end protocol. Per the authors' processing: The immunoSEQ Analyzer software was used to calculate diversity and richness, with richness measured by iChao1 and clonality based on Pielou evenness and Shannon diversity (range 0-1, where higher values mean less diversity). CDR3 amino acid sequences together with V/J genes were queried against VDJdb for CMV, EBV and influenza A specificities, with confidence 3 and substitution 2 applied. TCR-beta amino acid clonotype overlap between villitis of unknown etiology, infectious villitis and control repertoires was assessed with the Morisita-Horn index. TCRdb carries this immuneACCESS record with in-frame sequences only. Its versions omit some clonotypes, under half of them owing to an unresolved V gene in the studies checked, with the rest unexplained. The D gene and trimming were derived from the DNA, and the V and J assignments and clone size from that table. For this sample there are approximately 780 clones; less than 85% appear just once. The ten top clones hold 9.5% to 13% of the sample.

Using the Amsterdam Criteria, researchers selected roughly 9 placentae that carried a pathological diagnosis of high-grade villitis of unknown etiology. Compared with both the control and infectious villitis groups, mothers with villitis of unknown etiology had significantly higher gravidity and parity as well as more prior miscarriages. Placentae were collected after delivery and underwent gross and histological evaluation before archival tissue selection. Five 10-micron scrolls were cut from each FFPE block, and DNA was then isolated using the AllPrep DNA/RNA FFPE Tissue kit. NanoDrop was used to check DNA concentration and purity, while a Bioanalyzer was used to assess RNA quality. Points the paper makes about the study in general: Expanded clones in villitis of unknown etiology were largely private to each placenta, suggesting no single initiating antigen. With bulk tissue sequencing, helper, regulatory or cytotoxic T cells could not be distinguished, nor could maternal versus fetal T cells, and gamma-delta receptors were excluded. Small amounts of decidua were contained in the paraffin blocks, so some of the captured T cells, especially in controls, may have been decidual rather than villous infiltrates. Villitis of unknown etiology placentae showed higher clonality than controls (median approximately 0.052 versus 0.0054, p=0.0025), indicating clonal expansion. CMV-specific clone frequencies were higher in infectious CMV cases than in villitis of unknown etiology (about 0.0099 vs 0.0011), and the villitis of unknown etiology frequencies did not differ from those of controls.

The sequence was obtained from a human patient with villitis of unknown etiology; the placental T cells may come from both mother and fetus. Material for sequencing was placental tissue containing maternal and fetal cells.

Here the CDR3 is given as CASRRGNYGYTF. The nucleotide sequence reads as follows: TGTGCCAGCAGAAGGGGGAACTATGGCTACACCTTC. The rearrangement joined TRBV27 to TRBJ1-2; TRBD1 is a possible D gene, resting on 6 matching bases. Based on the germline V gene (reference sequence), the CDR1 and CDR2 sequences are MNHEY and SMNVEV. The CDR3, cysteine through phenylalanine, is 12 amino acids long. The read is trimmed to its CDR3 DNA, 36 bases read in frame from base 1. Between the V and J ends, shortened by 6 bases and 2 bases respectively, the junction contains 7 bases.